These T cell receptor beta chains were read from a single sample in a study of T cell repertoires in cytomegalovirus infection. TCRdb re-called the reads through MiXCR, storing one row per CDR3 protein. The sample includes under 600,000 distinct CDR3 sequences, 16% of them seen just once. Material: CD8+ T cells from PBMCs. Receptors originate from a human donor in good health (CMV status not recorded). Some clones in this sample may be carry-over from other donors' samples. The CDR3 runs from the conserved cysteine through the conserved F or W. D genes are given only for firm matches. Only some rows state a clone size, as once, few, many or a class for expanded clones.

TRBV27,16,TRBD1,TRBJ2-7,-,CASSLSMGQEAYEQYF,TGTGCCAGCAGTTTATCTATGGGACAGGAGGCCTACGAGCAGTACTTC
TRBV6-5,14,-,TRBJ2-7,many,CASSYGGAEYEQYF,TGTGCCAGCAGTTACGGGGGGGCCGAGTACGAGCAGTACTTC
TRBV27,13,TRBD2,TRBJ2-5,-,CASSGGPGETQYF,TGTGCCTCCAGCGGGGGGCCGGGGGAGACCCAGTACTTC
TRBV6-1,14,-,TRBJ1-1,-,CASRLRGINTEAFF,TGTGCCAGCAGGCTACGGGGGATCAACACTGAAGCTTTCTTT
TRBV30,14,-,TRBJ2-7,few,CAWRGARTDYEQYF,TGTGCCTGGAGGGGAGCGAGGACCGACTACGAGCAGTACTTC
TRBV6-5,14,-,TRBJ2-5,many,CASSGPGHIETQYF,TGTGCCAGCAGCGGCCCCGGCCACATCGAGACCCAGTACTTC
TRBV5-6,17,TRBD1,TRBJ2-7,-,CASSYYYRDRGTYEQYF,TGTGCCAGCAGCTATTACTACCGGGACAGGGGCACCTACGAGCAGTACTTC
TRBV4-1,16,-,TRBJ1-5,-,CASSQDSRGFNQPQHF,TGCGCCAGCAGCCAAGATTCCCGGGGCTTCAATCAGCCCCAGCATTTT
TRBV4-2,14,-,TRBJ2-7,-,CASSHSTSGGEQYF,TGTGCCAGCAGCCATTCTACATCCGGCGGCGAGCAGTACTTC
TRBV6-1,15,TRBD2,TRBJ2-5,-,CASRPYGGAEETQYF,TGTGCCAGCAGACCCTACGGGGGGGCCGAAGAGACCCAGTACTTC
TRBV28,16,TRBD1,TRBJ2-5,-,CATEPDRGSNQETQYF,TGTGCCACCGAGCCAGACAGGGGGTCAAACCAAGAGACCCAGTACTTC
TRBV28,14,-,TRBJ2-3,once,CASSFSLRTDTQYF,TGTGCCAGCAGTTTCTCCCTGCGCACAGATACGCAGTATTTT
TRBV7-6,16,TRBD2,TRBJ2-3,many,CASSLLASGSIDTQYF,TGTGCCAGCAGCCTTTTGGCTAGCGGGAGTATAGATACGCAGTATTTT
TRBV7-2,13,-,TRBJ2-7,many,CASSFGPAYEQYF,TGTGCCAGCAGCTTTGGGCCCGCCTACGAGCAGTACTTC